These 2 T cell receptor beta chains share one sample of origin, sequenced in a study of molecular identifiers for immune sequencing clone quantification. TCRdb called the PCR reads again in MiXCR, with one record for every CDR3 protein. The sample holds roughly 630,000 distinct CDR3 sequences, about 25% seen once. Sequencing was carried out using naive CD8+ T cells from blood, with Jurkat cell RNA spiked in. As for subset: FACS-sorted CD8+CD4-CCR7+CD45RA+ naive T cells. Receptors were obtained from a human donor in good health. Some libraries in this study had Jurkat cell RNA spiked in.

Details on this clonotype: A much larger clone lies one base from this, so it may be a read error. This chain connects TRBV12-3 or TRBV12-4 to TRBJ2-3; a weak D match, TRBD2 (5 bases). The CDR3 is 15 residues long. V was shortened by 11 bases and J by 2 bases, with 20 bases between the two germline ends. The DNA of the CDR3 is TGTGCCGGCATTGCCCGGGGAACACCCACAGATACGCAGTATTTT. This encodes CAGIARGTPTDTQYF.

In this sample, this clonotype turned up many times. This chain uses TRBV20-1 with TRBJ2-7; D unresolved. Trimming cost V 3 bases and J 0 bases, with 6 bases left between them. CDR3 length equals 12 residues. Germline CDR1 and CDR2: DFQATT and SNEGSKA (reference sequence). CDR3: CSARQISYEQYF. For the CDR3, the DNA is TGCAGTGCTAGGCAGATCTCCTACGAGCAGTACTTC.